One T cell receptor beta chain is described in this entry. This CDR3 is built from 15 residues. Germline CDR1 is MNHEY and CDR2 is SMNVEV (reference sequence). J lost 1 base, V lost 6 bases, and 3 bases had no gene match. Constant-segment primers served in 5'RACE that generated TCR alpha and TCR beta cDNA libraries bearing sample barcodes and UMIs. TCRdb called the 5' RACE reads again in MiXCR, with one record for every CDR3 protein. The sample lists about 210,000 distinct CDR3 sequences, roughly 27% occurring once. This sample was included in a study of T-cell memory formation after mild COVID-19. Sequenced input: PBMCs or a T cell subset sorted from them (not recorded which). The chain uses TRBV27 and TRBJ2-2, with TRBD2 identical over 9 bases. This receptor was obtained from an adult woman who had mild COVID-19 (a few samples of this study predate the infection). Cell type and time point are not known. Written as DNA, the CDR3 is TGTGCCAGCAGGGGTAGCGGGGGGAACACCGGGGAGCTGTTTTTT. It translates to CASRGSGGNTGELFF.